Shown below are 7 T cell receptor beta chains from a single sample sequenced in a study of early T cells in non-severe SARS-CoV-2 infection. MiXCR, applied by TCRdb to the 5' RACE reads, yields one record per CDR3 protein. Found here are about 60,000 distinct CDR3 sequences, 8% to 10% of them singletons; the top ten hold 1.2%. Source material: whole blood. The receptors here all came from an adult who was a healthcare worker with PCR-confirmed SARS-CoV-2 infection or an uninfected control (not recorded which).

The V gene is TRBV27, the J gene TRBJ1-3; D unresolved. Germline V gene data show CDR1 as MNHEY and CDR2 as SMNVEV (reference sequence). The CDR3 sequence is 11 residues long. V was trimmed by 8 bases and J by 6 bases, leaving 8 bases between them. In DNA form, the CDR3 reads TGTGCCAGCGGGAGCCTAAACACCATATATTTT. Its protein is CASGSLNTIYF.

This clonotype has only a few counts. The rearrangement links TRBV7-9 to TRBJ2-1, with TRBD2 matching 12 bases. CDR3 size: 17 residues. Germline V CDR1 and CDR2: SEHNR, FQNEAQ (reference sequence). The junction had 9 bases not matched to a gene; V was cut back by 4 bases and J by 5 bases. The CDR3 region is CASSSLKGLAGHNEQFF. The CDR3 nucleotides read TGTGCCAGCAGCTCACTAAAGGGACTAGCGGGTCACAATGAGCAGTTCTTC.

This clonotype has only a few counts. J is TRBJ2-3 and V is TRBV10-3, with 11 bases that match TRBD2. This CDR3 spans 16 amino acids. V was clipped by 0 bases and J by 5 bases; unmatched bases: 4. CDR1 and CDR2 (germline): ENHRY, SYGVKD. CDR3 amino acids: CAISESGSGGEDTQYF. The DNA for the CDR3 is TGTGCCATCAGTGAGTCTGGTAGCGGGGGGGAAGATACGCAGTATTTT.

This clonotype was observed a few times. The V and J genes are TRBV24-1 and TRBJ2-3; 7 positions agree with TRBD1. This CDR3 contains 14 residues. The V gene's germline CDR1 is KGHDR and CDR2 SFDVKD. V lost 3 bases and J lost 3; bases outside the gene matches: 2. CDR3 DNA sequence: TGTGCCACCAGTGATCCCAGGGGGACAGATACGCAGTATTTT. Translation: CATSDPRGTDTQYF.

This clonotype was seen only a few times. The chain couples TRBV18 to TRBJ2-3; D is unclear. Trimming removed 3 bases at V and 0 bases at J, with 7 bases between. The CDR3 contains 14 residues. The germline V gene encodes CDR1 KGHSH and CDR2 LQKENI. The CDR3 DNA follows: TGTGCCAGCTCACCCGCCCTTAGCACAGATACGCAGTATTTT. It translates to CASSPALSTDTQYF.

Only a few counts were recorded for this clonotype. The chain is built from TRBV24-1 and TRBJ2-3; D is uncertain. V was pared by 4 bases and J by 4 bases, with 20 bases between. Germline CDR1 is KGHDR and CDR2 is SFDVKD. This CDR3 has 17 amino acids. This CDR3 reads CATSDPYHGWSSDTQYF. DNA of the CDR3: TGTGCCACCAGTGACCCTTATCACGGGTGGAGTTCAGATACGCAGTATTTT.

V is TRBV6-1 and J is TRBJ2-7, with D unclear. Germline V gene data show CDR1 as MNHNS and CDR2 as SASEGT. V gave up 2 bases and J gave up 7 bases, with 12 bases separating them. The CDR3 has 13 amino acids. CDR3 amino acids: CASSELPKREQYV. The CDR3 bases are TGTGCCAGCAGTGAACTTCCAAAGAGGGAGCAGTACGTC.